The next 5 T cell receptor beta chains were all read from a single sample in a study of blood T cell repertoires in COVID-19. Assay used: immunoSEQ multiplex PCR; TCRdb lists only in-frame clones, some missing. The sample holds roughly 120,000 clones, 76% seen once. Sequenced material: peripheral blood. Receptors originate from a woman at least 80 years old with acute or convalescent COVID-19.

The V and J genes are TRBV6-2 or TRBV6-3 and TRBJ1-5, with D tentatively TRBD1 (5 bases). V was shortened by 4 bases and J by 0 bases, with 7 bases between the two germline ends. CDR1 and CDR2 (germline): MNHEY, SVGEGT. The CDR3 extends over 14 amino acids. CDR3 amino acids: CASSSGISNQPQHF. The CDR3 DNA reads as TGTGCCAGCAGTTCAGGGATTAGCAATCAGCCCCAGCATTTT.

V gene TRBV3-1 (or the pseudogene TRBV3-2) combines with J gene TRBJ2-2; TRBD1 agrees at 7 bases. In germline, CDR1 is LGHDT, CDR2 YNNKEL (reference sequence). CDR3 length equals 15 residues. V shed 6 bases and J 5 bases; nucleotides not matched to a gene: 9. DNA of the CDR3: TGTGCCAGCAGACCCGGGACAGTTAGGACCGGGGAGCTGTTTTTT. This translates into CASRPGTVRTGELFF.

This clone was seen once. The chain links TRBV5-1 to TRBJ2-7; tentative D call: TRBD2 (6 bases). Trimming left V 4 bases short and J 1 base short, with 12 bases between. The CDR3 sequence is 14 residues long. Germline loops: CDR1 SGHRS, CDR2 YFSETQ. The CDR3 is CASSKGGESYEQYF. The CDR3 DNA is TGCGCCAGCAGCAAGGGCGGGGAATCCTACGAGCAGTACTTC. The full variable domain, completed using reference TRBV5-1 and TRBJ2-7, is KAGVTQTPRYLIKTRGQQVTLSCSPISGHRSVSWYQQTPGQGLQFLFEYFSETQRNKGNFPGRFSGRQFSNSRSEMNVSTLELGDSALYLCASSKGGESYEQYFGPGTRLTVT.

V is TRBV30 and J is TRBJ2-5; D may be TRBD1 (5 bases). The CDR3 extends over 10 amino acids. V was clipped by 8 bases and J by 2 bases, with 6 bases between them. Per the germline V gene, CDR1 is GTSNPN and CDR2 is SVGIG (reference sequence). The CDR3 DNA follows: TGTGCCGGGGCTCAAGAGACCCAGTACTTC. Its protein product is CAGAQETQYF.

This chain connects TRBV18 to TRBJ2-7; 11 bases agree with TRBD1. CDR3 length equals 14 residues. J lost 3 bases, V lost 8 bases, and 6 bases had no gene match. Germline assignment: CDR1 KGHSH and CDR2 LQKENI. The CDR3 DNA is TGTGCCAGCACCCCGGGACAGGGGGTCTACGAGCAGTACTTC. Its translation: CASTPGQGVYEQYF.